Sequencing of this T cell receptor beta chain was carried out in a study of blood T cells in healthy people across ages. A second PCR, run for roughly 7 to 11 cycles, used a sample-barcoded 5' primer plus a J-beta primer mix. Each cDNA molecule carried a tag from a template-switch adaptor that contained 12 random nucleotides. A minimum of 2.5 million CDR3-containing paired-end reads was obtained for each sample. TCRdb reprocessed the 5' RACE reads with MiXCR, giving one entry per CDR3 protein. The table includes fewer than 750,000 distinct CDR3 sequences, under 65% detected once. This clonotype was counted at least ten times. V was clipped by 0 bases and J by 5 bases, with 12 bases between them. Germline values: CDR1 SGDLS, CDR2 YYNGEE. CDR3 length equals 15 residues.

The receptor was isolated from a woman at least 80 years old in good health. Sequencing was performed on blood. The rearrangement links TRBV9 to TRBJ2-4; the D is unclear. The CDR3 loop is CASSVARDGENIQYF. The CDR3 nucleotides are TGTGCCAGCAGCGTAGCAAGGGATGGGGAAAACATTCAGTACTTC. The whole variable domain, filled in from reference TRBV9 and TRBJ2-4, reads DSGVTQTPKHLITATGQRVTLRCSPRSGDLSVYWYQQSLDQGLQFLIQYYNGEERAKGNILERFSAQQFPDLHSELNLSSLELGDSALYFCASSVARDGENIQYFGAGTRLSVL.